What follows are 7 T cell receptor beta chains derived from one specimen sequenced in a study of blood T cell repertoires in COVID-19. This table comes from immunoSEQ multiplex PCR, and its TCRdb copy is limited to in-frame clones, with some not included. The sample has around 87,000 clones, approximately 80% seen once. The sample taken for sequencing was peripheral blood. Receptor source: a human donor in a cohort sampled during active COVID-19.

The chain links TRBV2 to TRBJ1-2, with unresolved D. Trimming pared 4 bases from V and 7 bases from J, leaving 7 bases between. The CDR3 spans 11 residues. Germline V gives CDR1 SNHLY, CDR2 FYNNEI. The CDR3 protein is CASSAYLGYTF. CDR3 sequence (DNA): TGTGCCAGCAGTGCCTATCTTGGCTACACCTTC.

The chain recombines TRBV3-1 (or the pseudogene TRBV3-2) with TRBJ2-2, with TRBD1 matching over 7 bases. The CDR3 sequence is 15 residues long. From germline, CDR1 is LGHDT and CDR2 YNNKEL (reference sequence). Germline trimming cut 7 bases from V and 4 bases from J; bases unmatched to any gene: 9. The CDR3 sequence is CASTSDRVTTGELFF. The DNA of the CDR3 is TGTGCCAGCACCTCTGACAGGGTCACCACCGGGGAGCTGTTTTTT.

The gene calls are TRBV5-8 and TRBJ2-7, with 7 nucleotides matching TRBD1. CDR1 and CDR2 from the germline V gene are SGHTS and YDEGEE. This CDR3 region has 14 residues. The trim removed 5 bases at V and 4 bases at J, leaving 9 bases unmatched. The CDR3, as DNA: TGTGCCAGCAGATTACCGGGACAGACTTACGAGCAGTACTTC. This encodes CASRLPGQTYEQYF.

This clone was seen just once. V usage is TRBV6-6 and J usage is TRBJ2-1; 10 bases agree with TRBD2. Germline V gene lookup returns CDR1 MNHNY and CDR2 SVGAGI (reference sequence). Unmatched junction bases numbered 12, after V lost 5 bases and J lost 8 bases. The CDR3 spans 16 residues. This CDR3 is CASSTHASGGSYEQFF. CDR3 DNA sequence: TGTGCCAGCAGTACCCACGCTAGCGGGGGTTCCTATGAGCAGTTCTTC.

This clone was observed a handful of times. V gene TRBV7-8 combines with J gene TRBJ1-2; the D gene is possibly TRBD1 (5 bases). Germline V gives CDR1 SGHVS, CDR2 FQNEAQ. The CDR3 has 16 amino acids. V dropped 1 base and J dropped 9 bases, with 21 bases sitting between them. This chain's CDR3 is CASSLGYGRAVDRYTF. The CDR3 DNA reads as TGTGCCAGCAGCTTAGGGTATGGCAGGGCTGTGGATCGCTACACCTTC.

V gene TRBV5-1 combines with J gene TRBJ1-1; no clear D. Germline V gives CDR1 SGHRS, CDR2 YFSETQ. This CDR3 has 13 residues. Between the trimmed V and J ends, which lost 4 bases and 0 bases, there was a span of 7 bases. The CDR3 DNA follows: TGCGCCAGCAGCGCCTCGGTGAACACTGAAGCTTTCTTT. This encodes CASSASVNTEAFF.

CDR3: CAWSVDRVHEQFF. The CDR3 DNA reads as TGTGCCTGGAGTGTCGACAGGGTGCATGAGCAGTTCTTC. V and J are TRBV30 and TRBJ2-1; TRBD1 aligns across 7 bases. The CDR3 is 13 residues long. Trimming took 0 bases from V and 8 from J; bases not matched to a gene: 4. The germline gives CDR1 GTSNPN, CDR2 SVGIG (reference sequence).